This T cell receptor (beta chain) was profiled in a study of neurological immune-mediated disorders. Overall study results and limits: HTLV-1-associated myelopathy had the most TCR clonal expansion, whereas multiple sclerosis had the least (lower than in healthy controls). CDR3 amino acid sequences of expanded clones were not shared across subjects, a result suggesting private repertoires in all groups. One related-CDR3 cluster, which may be a signature, held the repertoires of 18 of 34 multiple sclerosis patients after phylogenetic grouping.

Trimming removed 0 bases at V and 3 bases at J, with 9 bases between. The CDR3 extends over 14 amino acids. The germline V gene encodes CDR1 SGHRS and CDR2 YFSETQ. TCRdb itself ran the 5' RACE reads through MiXCR, one entry per CDR3 protein. The sample has about 50,000 distinct CDR3 sequences, roughly 4.6% seen once. A word on this clonotype: The target antigen is unknown.

Material: PBMCs. The sequence was obtained from a man aged 50 to 60 with multiple sclerosis. The rearrangement joins TRBV5-1 to TRBJ1-1; D gene ambiguous. CDR3 region: CASSLGQTHTEAFF. CDR3 bases: TGCGCCAGCAGCTTGGGCCAGACTCACACTGAAGCTTTCTTT. The whole variable domain, filled in from reference TRBV5-1 and TRBJ1-1, reads KAGVTQTPRYLIKTRGQQVTLSCSPISGHRSVSWYQQTPGQGLQFLFEYFSETQRNKGNFPGRFSGRQFSNSRSEMNVSTLELGDSALYLCASSLGQTHTEAFFGQGTRLTVV.